This paragraph covers one T cell receptor (beta chain) sequence. The entry originates in a study of T cell repertoires in cytomegalovirus infection. Germline CDR1 is LNHNV and CDR2 is YYDKDF (reference sequence). Deletions cut 0 bases from V and 3 bases from J, with 9 bases between. The CDR3 extends over 15 amino acids. TCRdb fed the reads into MiXCR, producing one record per CDR3 protein. Among 200,000 or so distinct CDR3 sequences listed, roughly 19% were seen once. The sample comprised PBMCs. This clonotype originated in a human donor in good health (CMV status not recorded). Some clones in this sample may be carry-over from other donors' samples. The chain uses TRBV15 and TRBJ1-3; D is uncertain. This CDR3 is CATSRDLGSGNTIYF. CDR3 nucleotides: TGTGCCACCAGCAGAGATCTAGGCAGTGGAAACACCATATATTTT. The whole variable domain, filled in from reference TRBV15 and TRBJ1-3, reads DAMVIQNPRYQVTQFGKPVTLSCSQTLNHNVMYWYQQKSSQAPKLLFHYYDKDFNNEADTPDNFQSRRPNTSFCFLDIRSPGLGDTAMYLCATSRDLGSGNTIYFGEGSWLTVV.